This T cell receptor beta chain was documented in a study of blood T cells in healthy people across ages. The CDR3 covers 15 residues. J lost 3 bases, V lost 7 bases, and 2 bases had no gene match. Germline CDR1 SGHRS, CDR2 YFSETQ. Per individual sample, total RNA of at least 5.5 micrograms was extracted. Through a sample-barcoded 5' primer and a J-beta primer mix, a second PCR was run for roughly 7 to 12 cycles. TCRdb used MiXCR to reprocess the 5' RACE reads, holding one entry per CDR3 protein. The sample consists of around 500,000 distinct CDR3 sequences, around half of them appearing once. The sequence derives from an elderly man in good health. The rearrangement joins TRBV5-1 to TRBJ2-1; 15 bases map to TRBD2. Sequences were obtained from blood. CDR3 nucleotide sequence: TGCGCCAGCGGGACTAGCGGGGGGATCTACAATGAGCAGTTCTTC. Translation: CASGTSGGIYNEQFF.